The 25 T cell receptor beta chains below were found in one sample sequenced in a study of CD8 T cells in Susac syndrome. It was with random hexamers that 0.5 to 1 ug RNA was reverse transcribed. TCRdb fed the immunoSEQ multiplex PCR reads into MiXCR, producing one record per CDR3 protein. The sample has about 200,000 distinct CDR3 sequences, 90% to 95% seen once. The sequenced sample consisted of CD4+ T cells from PBMCs. All receptors derive from a human donor with Susac syndrome.

The chain joins TRBV28 to TRBJ2-1; 7 positions agree with TRBD1. CDR1 MDHEN and CDR2 SYDVKM come from the germline V gene. The J segment lost 0 bases and the V segment lost 8 bases, leaving 7 bases of the junction unmatched. The length of the CDR3 is 15 residues. As DNA, the CDR3 is TGTGCCAGCGAGACGGGACAGAGCTCCTACAATGAGCAGTTCTTC. It specifies CASETGQSSYNEQFF.

The chain combines TRBV5-4 with TRBJ1-1; no clear D gene. The CDR3 totals 13 residues. Trimming shortened V by 6 bases and J by 3 bases, and 12 bases separated the two germline ends. Germline values: CDR1 SGHNT, CDR2 YYREEE (reference sequence). The CDR3 is CASIIDTHTEAFF. The CDR3, as DNA: TGTGCCAGCATCATAGACACGCACACTGAAGCTTTCTTT. The variable domain in full, with the rest retrieved from reference TRBV5-4 and TRBJ1-1, is ETGVTQSPTHLIKTRGQQVTLRCSSQSGHNTVSWYQQALGQGPQFIFQYYREEENGRGNFPPRFSGLQFPNYSSELNVNALELDDSALYLCASIIDTHTEAFFGQGTRLTVV.

The chain has TRBV20-1 and TRBJ2-7, with 8 positions matching TRBD2. Germline trimming cut 0 bases from V and 0 bases from J; bases unmatched to any gene: 7. The CDR3 loop spans 16 amino acids. Per germline, CDR1 DFQATT and CDR2 SNEGSKA (reference sequence). The DNA for the CDR3 is TGCAGTGCTAGAGATGCGGGGGGCACAGGCTCCTACGAGCAGTACTTC. Translated: CSARDAGGTGSYEQYF.

The chain joins TRBV4-2 to TRBJ1-2, with TRBD1 matching 7 bases. This CDR3 has 13 amino acids. The germline gives CDR1 LGHNA, CDR2 YNFKEQ. The ends lost 1 base at V and 6 bases at J; junction bases unmatched: 2. The CDR3 bases are TGTGCCAGCAGCCAAGGACAGGGTGATGGCTACACCTTC. It translates to CASSQGQGDGYTF.

This sequence joins TRBV5-6 and TRBJ2-1; 7 nucleotides agree with TRBD2. The germline V gene has CDR1 SGHDT and CDR2 YYEEEE. V was pared by 6 bases and J by 4 bases, with 13 bases of the junction left unmatched. CDR3 length equals 16 residues. For the CDR3, the DNA is TGTGCCAGCACCGTCGGGGGGAGGGCCGGGTACAATGAGCAGTTCTTC. Translation: CASTVGGRAGYNEQFF.

This chain connects TRBV19 to TRBJ2-1; 10 bases align to TRBD1. J gave up 7 bases and V 4 bases, and 7 bases lay outside the gene matches. The CDR3 loop spans 15 amino acids. CDR1 and CDR2 from the germline V gene are LNHDA and SQIVND (reference sequence). In DNA, the CDR3 is TGTGCCAGTAGTAACCGGGACAGGGGCCTAAATGAGCAGTTCTTC. Its translation is CASSNRDRGLNEQFF.

The chain is built from TRBV5-1 and TRBJ2-3; possibly TRBD1 or TRBD2 for D (5 bases each). Germline loops: CDR1 SGHRS, CDR2 YFSETQ. This CDR3 region has 14 residues. The V end was cut by 4 bases, the J end by 6 bases, with 15 bases between. CDR3 in amino acids: CASSPGRSGDTQYF. CDR3 nucleotides: TGCGCCAGCAGCCCGGGACGCTCTGGCGATACGCAGTATTTT.

V is TRBV5-6 and J is TRBJ1-1, with 12 bases matching TRBD1. Per the germline V gene, CDR1 is SGHDT and CDR2 is YYEEEE. V shed 2 bases and J 4 bases; nucleotides not matched to a gene: 6. This CDR3 has 16 residues. CDR3 coding DNA: TGTGCCAGCAGCTTACTTGGGACAGGGGGCTCCACTGAAGCTTTCTTT. Translating it yields CASSLLGTGGSTEAFF.

V usage is TRBV20-1 and J usage is TRBJ2-1; D perhaps matches TRBD1 (5 bases). The CDR3 runs 14 residues. V lost 3 bases and J 4 bases, leaving 13 bases between the germline ends. Germline CDR1 and CDR2: DFQATT and SNEGSKA (reference sequence). CDR3 coding DNA: TGCAGTGCTAGCGACAGAACCTTTTACAATGAGCAGTTCTTC. It translates to CSASDRTFYNEQFF.

In the case of this clonotype: An end of the junction differs from the germline gene, which may be a read error. V usage is TRBV7-9 and J usage is TRBJ2-1; D unclear. CDR1 is SEHNR and CDR2 is FQNEAQ in the germline V gene (reference sequence). CDR3 length: 9 amino acids. This CDR3 reads CASSFNSGF. The CDR3 DNA reads as TGTGCCAGCAGCTTCAACTCGGGCTTC.

The CDR3 nucleotides read TGTGCCAGCAGGGCTAGCGGGAGTTTCTACAATGAGCAGTTCTTC. This sequence encodes CASRASGSFYNEQFF. This chain connects TRBV6-2 or TRBV6-3 to TRBJ2-1, with TRBD2 identical over 10 bases. The CDR3 sequence is 15 residues long. Germline CDR1 MNHEY, CDR2 SVGEGT. V shed 6 bases, J shed 3 bases, and the junction held 5 bases outside the gene matches.

J is TRBJ1-1 and V is TRBV7-2; D possibly corresponds to TRBD1 (5 bases). The CDR3 loop spans 12 amino acids. The germline CDR1 and CDR2 sequences are SGHTA and FQGNSA. Trimming cost V 5 bases and J 5 bases, with 9 bases left between them. The chain's CDR3 is CASSTRETEAFF. CDR3 bases: TGTGCCAGCAGCACCAGGGAAACTGAAGCTTTCTTT.

This clonotype was recorded only once. The chain couples TRBV30 to TRBJ1-6; D possibly corresponds to TRBD1 (5 bases). CDR3 length: 16 residues. Between the trimmed V and J ends, which lost 1 base and 7 bases, there was a span of 17 bases. In germline, CDR1 is GTSNPN, CDR2 SVGIG (reference sequence). The CDR3 DNA follows: TGTGCCTGGAGTGCCGGGGGGGTTAACTTGAATTCACCCCTCCACTTT. It codes for CAWSAGGVNLNSPLHF. Full variable domain (remainder filled in from reference TRBV30 and TRBJ1-6): SQTIHQWPATLVQPVGSPLSLECTVEGTSNPNLYWYRQAAGRGLQLLFYSVGIGQISSEVPQNLSASRPQDRQFILSSKKLLLSDSGFYLCAWSAGGVNLNSPLHFGNGTRLTVT.

The chain carries TRBV20-1 and TRBJ2-7; TRBD2 aligns across 11 bases. The germline V gene has CDR1 DFQATT and CDR2 SNEGSKA (reference sequence). The CDR3 runs 14 residues. After removal of 6 bases from V and 1 base from J, the junction contained 5 bases not matched to a gene. Here the CDR3 reads CSATLAGVSYEQYF. In nucleotides, the CDR3 is TGCAGTGCAACACTAGCGGGAGTTTCCTACGAGCAGTACTTC.

This chain connects TRBV28 to TRBJ1-5, with 7 bases lining up with TRBD1. Per the germline V gene, CDR1 is MDHEN and CDR2 is SYDVKM. The CDR3 extends over 14 amino acids. Trimming at V came to 5 bases and at J to 2 bases, leaving 3 bases not matched to a gene. CDR3 DNA: TGTGCCAGCAGTCCAGGGACAGGCAATCAGCCCCAGCATTTT. Protein: CASSPGTGNQPQHF.

This clonotype is a singleton in its sample. The chain has TRBV20-1 and TRBJ2-3; the D is unclear. CDR1 DFQATT and CDR2 SNEGSKA come from the germline V gene (reference sequence). The CDR3 has 12 residues. V dropped 7 bases and J dropped 4 bases, with 12 bases sitting between them. This CDR3 reads CSGVRNSDTQYF. The CDR3 DNA follows: TGCAGTGGGGTCCGAAATTCAGATACGCAGTATTTT.

CDR3 nucleotide sequence: TGCGCCAGCAGCTTGGATGGACAGATGAACTATGGCTACACCTTC. Amino acid sequence: CASSLDGQMNYGYTF. V gene TRBV5-1 combines with J gene TRBJ1-2, with a weak D call TRBD1 (6 bases). V lost 0 bases to trimming and J lost 2 bases, with 11 bases between them. CDR1 SGHRS and CDR2 YFSETQ come from the germline V gene. The CDR3 runs 15 residues.

V usage is TRBV20-1 and J usage is TRBJ1-3, with 7 bases matching TRBD1. The germline gives CDR1 DFQATT, CDR2 SNEGSKA (reference sequence). This CDR3 has 13 residues. V trimming: 6 bases; J trimming: 6 bases; junction bases outside the gene matches: 8. The CDR3 DNA follows: TGCAGTGCAAACCCGGGACAGTCAAACACCATATATTTT. Translated: CSANPGQSNTIYF.

This rearrangement joins TRBV30 to TRBJ1-1; D remains ambiguous. CDR1 is GTSNPN, CDR2 SVGIG, per germline (reference sequence). The germline V and J ends were trimmed by 1 base and 1 base, with 7 bases remaining between them. The CDR3 runs to 13 residues. The CDR3, as DNA: TGTGCCTGGAGTGACCAGGCGAACACTGAAGCTTTCTTT. This encodes CAWSDQANTEAFF.

J is TRBJ1-5 and V is TRBV30; TRBD1 agrees at 11 bases. The V gene end was trimmed by 1 base and the J gene end by 6 bases; junction bases not matched to a gene: 8. CDR1 and CDR2 from the germline V gene are GTSNPN and SVGIG (reference sequence). This CDR3 has 16 amino acids. CDR3 sequence reads: CAWSAPGTGGTQPQHF. The CDR3 DNA is TGTGCCTGGAGTGCTCCCGGGACAGGGGGGACTCAGCCCCAGCATTTT.

The chain uses TRBV11-3 and TRBJ2-7; D not resolved. The CDR3 is 14 amino acids. Germline V gene lookup returns CDR1 SGHNT and CDR2 YENEEA. Trimming took off 5 bases at V and 4 bases at J, with 15 bases between the two ends. In DNA, the CDR3 is TGTGCCAGCAGCCCCGCGGTTGGGGTGTACGAGCAGTACTTC. It translates to CASSPAVGVYEQYF.

The chain combines TRBV5-1 with TRBJ2-2; D might be TRBD1 or TRBD2, each matching 6 bases. CDR1 is SGHRS, CDR2 YFSETQ, per germline. The CDR3 length is 18 residues. V shed 4 bases and J shed 4 bases, with 23 bases lying between them. In DNA form, the CDR3 reads TGCGCCAGCAGCCCCTCATCAAGGGGGGCCAGTTTCACCGGGGAGCTGTTTTTT. This sequence encodes CASSPSSRGASFTGELFF.

The chain combines TRBV2 with TRBJ2-3; 9 bases align to TRBD2. The CDR3 is made up of 17 amino acids. Trimming at V came to 7 bases and at J to 1 base, leaving 12 bases not matched to a gene. Germline CDR1 reads SNHLY; CDR2 reads FYNNEI. The CDR3 here is CASNPMGAGGRTDTQYF. CDR3 in DNA: TGTGCCAGCAACCCCATGGGAGCGGGAGGCCGCACAGATACGCAGTATTTT.

In this sample, this clonotype turned up a few times. The chain uses TRBV20-1 and TRBJ2-7, with D unclear. The CDR3 is 11 amino acids. V was pared by 5 bases and J by 2 bases, with 7 bases between. CDR1 and CDR2 (germline): DFQATT, SNEGSKA (reference sequence). As DNA, the CDR3 is TGCAGTGCTGACCTAACCTACGAGCAGTACTTC. Its protein is CSADLTYEQYF.

This sequence joins TRBV18 and TRBJ2-3; 9 bases match TRBD1. J gave up 1 base and V 6 bases, and 11 bases lay outside the gene matches. The CDR3 contains 17 residues. Germline CDR1 KGHSH, CDR2 LQKENI. This CDR3 is CASSRTGVRLGTDTQYF. CDR3 coding DNA: TGTGCCAGCTCGCGGACAGGGGTTAGACTTGGCACAGATACGCAGTATTTT.